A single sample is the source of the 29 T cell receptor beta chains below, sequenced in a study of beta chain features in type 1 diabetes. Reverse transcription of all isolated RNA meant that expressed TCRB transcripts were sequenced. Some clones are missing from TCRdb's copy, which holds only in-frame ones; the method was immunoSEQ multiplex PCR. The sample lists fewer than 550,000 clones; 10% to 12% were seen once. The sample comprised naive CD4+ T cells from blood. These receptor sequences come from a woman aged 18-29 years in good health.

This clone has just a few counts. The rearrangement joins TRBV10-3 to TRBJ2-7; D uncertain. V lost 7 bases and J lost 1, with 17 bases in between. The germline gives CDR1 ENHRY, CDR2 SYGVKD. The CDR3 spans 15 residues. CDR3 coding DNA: TGTGCCATCACCAAAGCGCTAGACTCTTCCTACGAGCAGTACGTC. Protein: CAITKALDSSYEQYV.

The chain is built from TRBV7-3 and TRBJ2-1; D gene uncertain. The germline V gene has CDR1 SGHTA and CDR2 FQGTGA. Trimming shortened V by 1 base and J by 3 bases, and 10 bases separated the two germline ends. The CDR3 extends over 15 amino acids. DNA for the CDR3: TGTGCCAGCAGCTTAATTGGCACCGGCTACAATGAGCAGTTCTTC. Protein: CASSLIGTGYNEQFF. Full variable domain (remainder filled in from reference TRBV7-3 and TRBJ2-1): GAGVSQTPSNKVTEKGKYVELRCDPISGHTALYWYRQSLGQGPEFLIYFQGTGAADDSGLPNDRFFAVRPEGSVSTLKIQRTERGDSAVYLCASSLIGTGYNEQFFGPGTRLTVL.

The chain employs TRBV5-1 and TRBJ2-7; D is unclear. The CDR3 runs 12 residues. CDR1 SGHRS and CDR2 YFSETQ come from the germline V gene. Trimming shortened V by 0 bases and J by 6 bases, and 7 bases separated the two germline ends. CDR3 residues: CASSLDRGEQYV. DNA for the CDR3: TGCGCCAGCAGCTTGGACCGAGGCGAGCAGTACGTC.

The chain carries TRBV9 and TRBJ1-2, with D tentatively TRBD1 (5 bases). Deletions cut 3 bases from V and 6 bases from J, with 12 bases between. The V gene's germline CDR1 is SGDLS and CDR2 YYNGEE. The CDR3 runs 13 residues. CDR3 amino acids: CASSAGTGDGYTF. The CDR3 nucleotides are TGTGCCAGCAGCGCCGGGACCGGCGATGGCTACACCTTC. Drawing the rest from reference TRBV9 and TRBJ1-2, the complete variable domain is DSGVTQTPKHLITATGQRVTLRCSPRSGDLSVYWYQQSLDQGLQFLIQYYNGEERAKGNILERFSAQQFPDLHSELNLSSLELGDSALYFCASSAGTGDGYTFGSGTRLTVV.

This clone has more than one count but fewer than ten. Here the CDR3 reads CASKQTSTDTQYF. The CDR3 region has the DNA TGTGCCAGCAAACAGACTAGCACAGATACGCAGTATTTT. This chain links TRBV25-1 with TRBJ2-3; D remains ambiguous. Trimming removed 7 bases from V and 0 bases from J, with 8 bases in between. CDR1 is MGHDK, CDR2 SYGVNS, per germline. The CDR3 is 13 amino acids.

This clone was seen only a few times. CDR3 protein: CASRPGLAINEQFF. As DNA, the CDR3 is TGTGCCAGCAGACCGGGACTAGCGATCAATGAGCAGTTCTTC. The rearrangement links TRBV9 to TRBJ2-1; TRBD2 matches at 10 bases. This CDR3 is built from 14 residues. CDR1 SGDLS and CDR2 YYNGEE come from the germline V gene. Losses at the gene ends were 5 bases for V and 6 bases for J; bases not matched to a gene: 5.

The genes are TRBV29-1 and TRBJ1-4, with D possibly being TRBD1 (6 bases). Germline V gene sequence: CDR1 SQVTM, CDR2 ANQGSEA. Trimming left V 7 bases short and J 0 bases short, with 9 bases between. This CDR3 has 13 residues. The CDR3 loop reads CSAKGATNEKLFF. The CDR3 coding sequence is TGCAGCGCCAAGGGGGCAACTAATGAAAAACTGTTTTTT.

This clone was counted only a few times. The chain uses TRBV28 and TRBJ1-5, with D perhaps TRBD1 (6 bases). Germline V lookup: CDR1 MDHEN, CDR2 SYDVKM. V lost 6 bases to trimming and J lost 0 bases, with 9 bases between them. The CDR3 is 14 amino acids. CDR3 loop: CASRKTGSNQPQHF. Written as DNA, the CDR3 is TGTGCCAGCAGGAAGACAGGTAGCAATCAGCCCCAGCATTTT.

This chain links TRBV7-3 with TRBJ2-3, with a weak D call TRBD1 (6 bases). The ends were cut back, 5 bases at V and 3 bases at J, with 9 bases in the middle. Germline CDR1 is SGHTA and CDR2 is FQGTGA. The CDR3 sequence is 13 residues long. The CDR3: CASSAQGTDTQYF. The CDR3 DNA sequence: TGTGCCAGCAGCGCACAGGGAACAGATACGCAGTATTTT.

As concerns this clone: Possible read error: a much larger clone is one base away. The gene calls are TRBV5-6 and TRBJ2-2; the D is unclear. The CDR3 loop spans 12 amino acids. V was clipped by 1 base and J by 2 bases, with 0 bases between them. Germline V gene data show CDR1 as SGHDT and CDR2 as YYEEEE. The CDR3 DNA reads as TGTGCCAGCAGCTTGAACACCGGGGAGCTGTTTTTT. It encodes CASSLNTGELFF.

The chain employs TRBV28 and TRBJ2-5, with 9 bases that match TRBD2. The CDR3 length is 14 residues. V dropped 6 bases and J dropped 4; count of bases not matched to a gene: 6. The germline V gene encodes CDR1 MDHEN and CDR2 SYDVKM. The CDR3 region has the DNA TGTGCCAGCAGGGACCTAGCGGGGCCAGAGACCCAGTACTTC. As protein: CASRDLAGPETQYF.

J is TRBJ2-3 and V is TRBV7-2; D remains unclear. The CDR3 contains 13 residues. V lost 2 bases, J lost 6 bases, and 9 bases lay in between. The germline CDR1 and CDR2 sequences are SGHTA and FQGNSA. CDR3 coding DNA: TGTGCCAGCAGCTTACGGGTTTCCGATACGCAGTATTTT. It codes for CASSLRVSDTQYF. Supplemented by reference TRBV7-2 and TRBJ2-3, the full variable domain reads GAGVSQSPSNKVTEKGKDVELRCDPISGHTALYWYRQSLGQGLEFLIYFQGNSAPDKSGLPSDRFSAERTGGSVSTLTIQRTQQEDSAVYLCASSLRVSDTQYFGPGTRLTVL.

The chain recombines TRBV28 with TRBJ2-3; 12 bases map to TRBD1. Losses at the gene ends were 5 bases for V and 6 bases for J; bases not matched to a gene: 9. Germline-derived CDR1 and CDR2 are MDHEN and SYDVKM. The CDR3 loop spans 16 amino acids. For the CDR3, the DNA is TGTGCCAGCAGTATCACCGGGACAGGGGGCCGGGATACGCAGTATTTT. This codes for CASSITGTGGRDTQYF.

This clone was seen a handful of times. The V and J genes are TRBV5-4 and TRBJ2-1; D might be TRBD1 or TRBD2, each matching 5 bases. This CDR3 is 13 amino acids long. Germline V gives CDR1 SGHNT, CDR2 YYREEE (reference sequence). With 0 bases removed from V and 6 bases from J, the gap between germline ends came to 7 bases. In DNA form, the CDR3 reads TGTGCCAGCAGCTTGGCGGGACCCAATGAGCAGTTCTTC. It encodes CASSLAGPNEQFF.

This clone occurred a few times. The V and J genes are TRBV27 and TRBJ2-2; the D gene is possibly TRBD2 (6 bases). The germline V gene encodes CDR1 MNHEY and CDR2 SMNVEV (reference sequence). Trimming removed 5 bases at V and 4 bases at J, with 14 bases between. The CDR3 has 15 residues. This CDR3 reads CASSPRGAGTGELFF. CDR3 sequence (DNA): TGTGCCAGCAGTCCCCGCGGGGCGGGCACCGGGGAGCTGTTTTTT.

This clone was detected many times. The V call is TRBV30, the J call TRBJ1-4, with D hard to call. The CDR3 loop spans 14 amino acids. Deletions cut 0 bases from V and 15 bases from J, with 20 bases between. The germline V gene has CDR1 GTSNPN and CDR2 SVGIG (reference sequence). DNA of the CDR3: TGTGCCTGGAGTGTATTTCGTATCTCTGAGACTGTGTTTTTT. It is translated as CAWSVFRISETVFF.

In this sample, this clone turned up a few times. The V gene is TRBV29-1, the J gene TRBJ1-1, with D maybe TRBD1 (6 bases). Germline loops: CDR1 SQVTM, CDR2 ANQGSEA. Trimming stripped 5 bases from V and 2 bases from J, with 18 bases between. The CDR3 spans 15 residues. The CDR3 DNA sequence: TGCAGCGTTTCCCGAGGGGGAGGGGTAAACACTGAAGCTTTCTTT. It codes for CSVSRGGGVNTEAFF.

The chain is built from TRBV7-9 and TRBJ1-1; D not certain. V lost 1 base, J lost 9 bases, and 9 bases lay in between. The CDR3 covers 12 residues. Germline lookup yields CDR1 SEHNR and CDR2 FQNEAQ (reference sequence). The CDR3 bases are TGTGCCAGCAGCTTAGACAGCTTTAAAGCTTTCTTT. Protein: CASSLDSFKAFF.

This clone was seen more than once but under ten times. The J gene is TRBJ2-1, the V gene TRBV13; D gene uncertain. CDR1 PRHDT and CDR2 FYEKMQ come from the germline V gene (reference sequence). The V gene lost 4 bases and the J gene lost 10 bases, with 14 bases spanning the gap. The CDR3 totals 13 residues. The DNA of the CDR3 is TGTGCCAGCAGCTCCCTACCCCGCAAGGAGCAGTTCTTC. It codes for CASSSLPRKEQFF.

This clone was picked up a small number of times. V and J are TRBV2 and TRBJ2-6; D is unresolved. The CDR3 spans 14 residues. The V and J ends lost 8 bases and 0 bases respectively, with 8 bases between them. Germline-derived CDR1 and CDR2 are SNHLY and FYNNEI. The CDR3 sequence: CASGRSSGANVLTF. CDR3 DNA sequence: TGTGCCAGCGGAAGGAGCTCTGGGGCCAACGTCCTGACTTTC.

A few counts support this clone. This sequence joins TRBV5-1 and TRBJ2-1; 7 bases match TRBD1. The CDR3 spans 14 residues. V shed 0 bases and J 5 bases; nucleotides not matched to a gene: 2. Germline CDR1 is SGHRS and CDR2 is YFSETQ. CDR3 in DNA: TGCGCCAGCAGCTTGGGAGGGACAGACAATGAGCAGTTCTTC. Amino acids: CASSLGGTDNEQFF.

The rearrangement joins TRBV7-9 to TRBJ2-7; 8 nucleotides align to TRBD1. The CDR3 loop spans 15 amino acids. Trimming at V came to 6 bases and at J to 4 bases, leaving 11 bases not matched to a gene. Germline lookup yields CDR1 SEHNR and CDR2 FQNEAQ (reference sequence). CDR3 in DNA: TGTGCCAGCAGGCCTACTCAGGGGGCCAGGTACGAGCAGTACTTC. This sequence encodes CASRPTQGARYEQYF.

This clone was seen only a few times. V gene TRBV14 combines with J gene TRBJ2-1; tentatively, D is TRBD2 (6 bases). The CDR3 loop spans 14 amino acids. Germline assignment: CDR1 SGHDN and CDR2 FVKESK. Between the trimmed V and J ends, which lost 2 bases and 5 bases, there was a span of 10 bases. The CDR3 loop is CASSQLGGNNEQFF. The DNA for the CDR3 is TGTGCCAGCAGCCAATTAGGAGGGAACAATGAGCAGTTCTTC.

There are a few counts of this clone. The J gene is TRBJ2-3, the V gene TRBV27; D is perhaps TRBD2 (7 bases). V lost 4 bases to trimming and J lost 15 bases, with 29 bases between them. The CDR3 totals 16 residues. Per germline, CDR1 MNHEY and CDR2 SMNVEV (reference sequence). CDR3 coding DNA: TGTGCCAGCAGTTCCCGAGGCGGGGGCGCTTCTGCTGCGCGATATTTT. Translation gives CASSSRGGGASAARYF.

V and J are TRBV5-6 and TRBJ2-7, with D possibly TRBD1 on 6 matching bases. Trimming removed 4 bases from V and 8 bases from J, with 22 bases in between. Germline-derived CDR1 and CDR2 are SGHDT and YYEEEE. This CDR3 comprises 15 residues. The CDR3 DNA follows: TGTGCCAGCAGCCACTTTTGGGGAACGGGACAAAAGCAGTACGTC. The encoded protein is CASSHFWGTGQKQYV.

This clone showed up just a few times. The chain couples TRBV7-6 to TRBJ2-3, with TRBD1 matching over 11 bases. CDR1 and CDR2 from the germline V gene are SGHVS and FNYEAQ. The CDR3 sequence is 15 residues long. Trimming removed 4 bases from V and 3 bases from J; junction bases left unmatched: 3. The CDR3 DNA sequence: TGTGCCAGCAGCTCGGACAGGGGGCAAACAGATACGCAGTATTTT. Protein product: CASSSDRGQTDTQYF.

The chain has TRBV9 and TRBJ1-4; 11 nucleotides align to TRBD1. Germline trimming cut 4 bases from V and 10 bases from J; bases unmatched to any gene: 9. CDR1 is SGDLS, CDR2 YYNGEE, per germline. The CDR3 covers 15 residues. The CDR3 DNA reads TGTGCCAGCAGCCCCGAGGGACAGGGGGGTGGAAAACTGTTTTTT. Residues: CASSPEGQGGGKLFF.

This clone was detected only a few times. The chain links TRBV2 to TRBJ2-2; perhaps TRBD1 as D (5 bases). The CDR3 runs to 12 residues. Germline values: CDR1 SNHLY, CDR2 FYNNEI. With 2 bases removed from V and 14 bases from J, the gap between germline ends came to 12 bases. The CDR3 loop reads CASSESAGSLFF. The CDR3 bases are TGTGCCAGCAGTGAATCGGCAGGGTCCCTGTTTTTT.

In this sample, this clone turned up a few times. The CDR3 coding sequence is TGCGCCAGCAGCCAAAGCCGGACAGCGGGCACAGATACGCAGTATTTT. It yields the protein CASSQSRTAGTDTQYF. The chain links TRBV4-3 to TRBJ2-3; possibly TRBD1 for D (6 bases). Germline lookup yields CDR1 LGHNA and CDR2 YSLEER. The CDR3 length is 16 residues. Between the trimmed V and J ends, which lost 2 bases and 1 base, there was a span of 13 bases.